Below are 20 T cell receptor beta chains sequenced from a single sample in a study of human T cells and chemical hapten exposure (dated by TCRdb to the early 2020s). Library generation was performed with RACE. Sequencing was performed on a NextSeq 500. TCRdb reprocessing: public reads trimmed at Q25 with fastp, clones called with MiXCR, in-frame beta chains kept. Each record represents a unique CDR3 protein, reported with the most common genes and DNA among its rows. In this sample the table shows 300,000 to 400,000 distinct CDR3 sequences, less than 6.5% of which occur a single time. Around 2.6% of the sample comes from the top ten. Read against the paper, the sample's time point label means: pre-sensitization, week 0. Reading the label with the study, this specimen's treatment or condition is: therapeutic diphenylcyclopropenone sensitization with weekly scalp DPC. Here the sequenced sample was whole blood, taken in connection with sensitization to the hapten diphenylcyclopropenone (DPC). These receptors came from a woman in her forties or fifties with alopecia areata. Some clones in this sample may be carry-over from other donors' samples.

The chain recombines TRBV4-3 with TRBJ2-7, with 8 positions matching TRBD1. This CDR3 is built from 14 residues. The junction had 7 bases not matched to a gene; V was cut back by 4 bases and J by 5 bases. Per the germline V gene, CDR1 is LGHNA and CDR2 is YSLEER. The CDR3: CASSLGTGLHEQYF. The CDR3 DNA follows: TGCGCCAGCAGCCTGGGGACAGGCCTCCACGAGCAGTACTTC.

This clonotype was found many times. CDR3 in amino acids: CASSRELSYEQYF. CDR3 coding DNA: TGCGCCAGCAGCCGGGAGTTATCCTACGAGCAGTACTTC. This rearrangement joins TRBV10-2 to TRBJ2-7; maybe TRBD2 (6 bases). Per germline, CDR1 WSHSY and CDR2 SAAADI. Deletions cut 6 bases from V and 1 base from J, with 10 bases between. CDR3 length: 13 amino acids.

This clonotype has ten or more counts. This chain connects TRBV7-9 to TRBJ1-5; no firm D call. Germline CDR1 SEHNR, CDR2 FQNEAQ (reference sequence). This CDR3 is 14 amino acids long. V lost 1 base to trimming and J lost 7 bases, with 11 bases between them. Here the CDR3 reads CASSLGEIEQPQHF. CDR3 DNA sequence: TGTGCCAGCAGCTTAGGGGAGATTGAGCAGCCCCAGCATTTT.

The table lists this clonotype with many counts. DNA of the CDR3: TGTGCCAGCAGCACCCAGGGGAGAATCGGGGAGCTGTTTTTT. It specifies CASSTQGRIGELFF. The rearrangement links TRBV9 to TRBJ2-2; perhaps TRBD1 as D (6 bases). The germline V and J ends were trimmed by 4 bases and 7 bases, with 14 bases remaining between them. The CDR3 contains 14 residues. Germline CDR1 and CDR2: SGDLS and YYNGEE.

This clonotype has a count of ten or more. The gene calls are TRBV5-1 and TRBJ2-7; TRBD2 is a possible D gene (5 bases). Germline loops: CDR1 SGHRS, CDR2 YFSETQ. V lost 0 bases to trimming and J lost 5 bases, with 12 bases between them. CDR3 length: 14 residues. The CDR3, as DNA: TGCGCCAGCAGCTTGGTTGCGGGTCCCCACGAGCAGTACTTC. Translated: CASSLVAGPHEQYF. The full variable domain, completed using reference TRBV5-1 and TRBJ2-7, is KAGVTQTPRYLIKTRGQQVTLSCSPISGHRSVSWYQQTPGQGLQFLFEYFSETQRNKGNFPGRFSGRQFSNSRSEMNVSTLELGDSALYLCASSLVAGPHEQYFGPGTRLTVT.

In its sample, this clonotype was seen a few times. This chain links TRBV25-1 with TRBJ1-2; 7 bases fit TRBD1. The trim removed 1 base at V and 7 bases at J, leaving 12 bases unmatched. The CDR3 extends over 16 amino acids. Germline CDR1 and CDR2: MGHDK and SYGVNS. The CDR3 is CASSESRVDREVGYTF. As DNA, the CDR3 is TGTGCCAGCAGTGAATCGAGGGTTGACAGGGAGGTTGGCTACACCTTC.

In DNA, the CDR3 is TGTGCCAGCAGCTTAGGTAGGGGCAACAATGGCTACACCTTC. This encodes CASSLGRGNNGYTF. The chain links TRBV13 to TRBJ1-2, with D possibly TRBD1 on 5 matching bases. Germline lookup yields CDR1 PRHDT and CDR2 FYEKMQ (reference sequence). Trimming took off 0 bases at V and 6 bases at J, with 11 bases between the two ends. The CDR3 is 14 amino acids.

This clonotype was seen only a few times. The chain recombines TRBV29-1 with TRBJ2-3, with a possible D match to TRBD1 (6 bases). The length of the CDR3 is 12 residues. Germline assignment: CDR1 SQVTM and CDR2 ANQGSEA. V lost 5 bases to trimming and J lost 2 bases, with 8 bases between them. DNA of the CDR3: TGCAGCGTTCAGGGGAACACAGATACGCAGTATTTT. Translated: CSVQGNTDTQYF.

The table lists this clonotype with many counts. This CDR3 reads CASSLGGGRSPYEQYF. CDR3 DNA sequence: TGTGCCAGCAGCTTAGGTGGCGGGAGGAGCCCCTACGAGCAGTACTTC. V usage is TRBV7-2 and J usage is TRBJ2-7; 8 bases map to TRBD2. Germline trimming cut 1 base from V and 2 bases from J; bases unmatched to any gene: 7. The CDR3 covers 16 residues. The germline CDR1 and CDR2 sequences are SGHTA and FQGNSA.

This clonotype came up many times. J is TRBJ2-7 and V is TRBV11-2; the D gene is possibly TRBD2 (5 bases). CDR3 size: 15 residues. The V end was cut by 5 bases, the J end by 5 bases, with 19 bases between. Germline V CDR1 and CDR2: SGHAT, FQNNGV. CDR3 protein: CASSAGLVVGNEQYF. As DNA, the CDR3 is TGTGCCAGCAGCGCCGGACTCGTCGTGGGGAACGAGCAGTACTTC. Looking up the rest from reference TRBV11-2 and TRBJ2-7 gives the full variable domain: EAGVAQSPRYKIIEKRQSVAFWCNPISGHATLYWYQQILGQGPKLLIQFQNNGVVDDSQLPKDRFSAERLKGVDSTLKIQPAKLEDSAVYLCASSAGLVVGNEQYFGPGTRLTVT.

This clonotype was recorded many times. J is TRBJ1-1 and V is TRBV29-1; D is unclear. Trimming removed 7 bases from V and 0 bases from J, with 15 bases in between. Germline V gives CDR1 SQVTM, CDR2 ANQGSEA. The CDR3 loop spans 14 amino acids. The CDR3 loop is CSADLTGMNTEAFF. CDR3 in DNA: TGCAGCGCTGACCTGACTGGGATGAACACTGAAGCTTTCTTT.

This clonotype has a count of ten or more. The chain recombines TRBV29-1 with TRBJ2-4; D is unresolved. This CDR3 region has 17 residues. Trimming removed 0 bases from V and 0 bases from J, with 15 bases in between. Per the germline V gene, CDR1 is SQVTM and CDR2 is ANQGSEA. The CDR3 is CSVEEYGRSLAKNIQYF. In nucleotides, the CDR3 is TGCAGCGTTGAAGAGTATGGGCGAAGCCTAGCCAAAAACATTCAGTACTTC.

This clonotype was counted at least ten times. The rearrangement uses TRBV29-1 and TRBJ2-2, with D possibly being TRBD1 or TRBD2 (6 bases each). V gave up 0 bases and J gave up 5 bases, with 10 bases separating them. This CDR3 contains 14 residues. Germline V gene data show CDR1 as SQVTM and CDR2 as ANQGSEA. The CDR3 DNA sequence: TGCAGCGTTGAAGATGGGGGGCTAACCGGGGAGCTGTTTTTT. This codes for CSVEDGGLTGELFF.

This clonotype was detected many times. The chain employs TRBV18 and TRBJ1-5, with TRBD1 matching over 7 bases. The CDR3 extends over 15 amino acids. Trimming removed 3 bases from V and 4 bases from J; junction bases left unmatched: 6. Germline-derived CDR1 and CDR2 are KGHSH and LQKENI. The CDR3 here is CASSPTGTANQPQHF. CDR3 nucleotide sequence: TGTGCCAGCTCACCTACCGGGACAGCTAATCAGCCCCAGCATTTT.

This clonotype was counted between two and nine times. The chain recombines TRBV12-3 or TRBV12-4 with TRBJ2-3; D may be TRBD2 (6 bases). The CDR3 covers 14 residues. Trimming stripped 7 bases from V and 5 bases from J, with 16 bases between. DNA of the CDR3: TGTGCCAGCATCCCCCTAGCGAATCAAGATACGCAGTATTTT. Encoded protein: CASIPLANQDTQYF.

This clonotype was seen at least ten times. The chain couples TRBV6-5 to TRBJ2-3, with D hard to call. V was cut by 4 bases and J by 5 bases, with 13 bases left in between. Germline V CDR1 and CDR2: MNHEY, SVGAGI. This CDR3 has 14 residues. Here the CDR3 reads CASSSPRLRDTQYF. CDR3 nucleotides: TGTGCCAGCAGTTCCCCTAGGTTAAGAGATACGCAGTATTTT.

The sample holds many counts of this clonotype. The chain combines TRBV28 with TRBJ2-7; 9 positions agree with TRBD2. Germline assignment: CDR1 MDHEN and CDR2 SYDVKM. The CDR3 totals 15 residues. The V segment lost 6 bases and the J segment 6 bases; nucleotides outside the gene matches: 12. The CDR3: CASSLLGREGPEQYF. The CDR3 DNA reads TGTGCCAGCAGCCTCCTGGGGCGGGAGGGACCCGAGCAGTACTTC.

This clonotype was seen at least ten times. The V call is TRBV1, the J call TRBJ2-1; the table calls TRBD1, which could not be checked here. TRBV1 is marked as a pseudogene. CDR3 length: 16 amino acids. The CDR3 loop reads CTSSQDFRGRYNEQFF. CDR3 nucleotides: TGCACCAGCAGCCAAGATTTCCGGGGGCGATACAATGAGCAGTTCTTC.

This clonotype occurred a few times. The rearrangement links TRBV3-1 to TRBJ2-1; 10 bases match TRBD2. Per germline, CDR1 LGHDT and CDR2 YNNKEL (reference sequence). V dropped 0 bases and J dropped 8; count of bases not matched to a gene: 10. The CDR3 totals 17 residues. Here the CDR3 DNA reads TGTGCCAGCAGCCAAGACTTGCTAGCGGGAGTGAAGGATGAGCAGTTCTTC. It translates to CASSQDLLAGVKDEQFF.

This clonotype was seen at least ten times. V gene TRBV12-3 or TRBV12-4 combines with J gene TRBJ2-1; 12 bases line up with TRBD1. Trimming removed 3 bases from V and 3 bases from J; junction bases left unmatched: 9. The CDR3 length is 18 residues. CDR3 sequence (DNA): TGTGCCAGCAGTTTGGGGACAGGGGGCGAGGGTTTCTACAATGAGCAGTTCTTC. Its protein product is CASSLGTGGEGFYNEQFF.